This TCR beta chain appears in the sequencing data of a study of blood T cells in healthy people across ages. Study context: The capture of about one barcoded beta molecule per two T cells was achieved by template switching. Study findings and constraints: When set beside aged donors, long-lived donors presented more naive CD4+ cells and higher diversity. CMV status of donors was unknown, possibly confounding expanded clonotype changes.

Trimming cost V 2 bases and J 8 bases; bases outside gene matches: 11. Looked up from germline, CDR1 is LGHDT and CDR2 is YNNKEL (reference sequence). The CDR3 loop spans 15 amino acids. A note on this clonotype: The target antigen is unknown.

For the second PCR, which ran for 7 to 11 cycles, a sample-barcoded 5' primer and a J-beta primer mix were used. Any given sample supplied a minimum of 3 million CDR3-containing paired-end reads. TCRdb redid the calling of the 5' RACE reads with MiXCR, one entry per CDR3 protein. The data hold over 1,200,000 distinct CDR3 sequences, with approximately 59% observed a single time. Sequencing was performed on blood. This sequence originates from a man between 18 and 29 years old in good health. V and J are TRBV3-1 and TRBJ1-2; 7 bases line up with TRBD1. The CDR3: CASSQLTRTGPGYTF. CDR3 sequence (DNA): TGTGCCAGCAGCCAACTCACCCGGACAGGTCCAGGCTACACCTTC.